This TCR beta chain came from a study of shared clonotypes between healthy human individuals (TCRdb year 2020). With respect to the entire study: The cohort comprised a couple of women and a few men aged 18 to 49 years. Per donor, three plates each were used for CD4 naive and CD4 memory, two for CD8 naive, and one for CD8 memory. To estimate repertoire size and how much clonotype sharing occurs between individuals, the study deeply sequenced the blood TCR repertoires of five or six healthy adults. To increase sequencing depth and limit assay-specific biases, TCR repertoire library preparation and sequencing were carried out by different laboratories using diverse techniques. Between about 0.9 and 8.9 billion PBMCs per donor were obtained by leukapheresis. The paper's findings and limits, for the study overall: Pairwise subsampling indicated that sequencing depth was expected to affect the degree of clonotype sharing among donors. Compared with non-shared clonotypes, the clonotypes found in all four sorted-subset donors had higher generation probabilities. Sharing across a few donors was observed for around 4.8% of naive CD4, over 3% of naive CD8, about 2.3% of memory CD4, and approximately 0.41% of memory CD8 clonotypes. Because the study included only a small number of donors, the genetic and exposure-history diversity represented was limited. Sampling was restricted to blood, and TCR repertoires in tissue are likely to differ from TCR repertoires in blood. Estimated clonotype richness was generally larger for naive than for memory subsets. Even with the large sequencing depth, rarefaction of the sorted-subset datasets indicated that sequencing was incomplete.

Donors were healthy HIV-negative adults with no recently reported acute infections or vaccinations. All donors were Caucasian adults living in Nashville, Tennessee, USA. CD4+ T cells were enriched by magnetic negative selection, after which naive cells were positively selected on CD45RA and the negative fraction was taken as the memory subset. After blood collection by leukapheresis, PBMCs were isolated using Ficoll-Histopaque density gradient centrifugation and then cryopreserved in the vapor phase of liquid nitrogen. Purity and quantity of every magnetically sorted T cell population were checked by analytical flow cytometry. Genomic DNA was isolated from every sorted fraction and measured by UV absorbance on a Nanodrop 2000c. V is cut by 3 bases and J by 1 base, and the space between the germline ends is 6 bases. From the cysteine through the phenylalanine, the CDR3 covers 13 amino acids. The CDR3 DNA has 39 bases and is translated from base 1. CDR1 LNHDA and CDR2 SQIVND are derived from the germline V gene (reference sequence).

This clone was detected once. It has no known antigen specificity. No much larger clone exists at a distance of one base, and base qualities are not known. TCR CDR3 regions were amplified from genomic DNA by multiplex PCR using the deep immunoSEQ assay. Extracted genomic DNA from each cell subset was spread evenly across all wells of several immunoSEQ 96-well plates, with each plate serving as a replicate. For sorted subsets, each replicate PCR was loaded with 200 ng genomic DNA, equivalent to 25,000 to 30,000 T cell genomes. Purified libraries were quantified with a Qubit 3.0 fluorometer, sized on a Bioanalyzer 2100, and re-quantified with the KAPA Library Quantification kit. Each immunoSEQ 96-well plate was sequenced on its own single-read 150-cycle Illumina NextSeq 550 flow cell. The authors' analysis ran thus. Because only junctional sequences without quality scores were contained in the immunoSEQ output, filtering matching that applied to full-length reads could not be performed. Sequences were annotated with PyIR, a Python wrapper for IgBLAST v1.9, using IMGT germline references to assign V/J genes and CDR3. Reads were removed for weak V/J assignments (E-value above 1e-6), missing CDR3, stop codons, out-of-frame junctions, or ambiguous translated residues. A V3J clonotype was defined by an identical inferred V gene, J gene, and CDR3 amino acid sequence. Percentage overlap between repertoires was computed as shared unique clonotypes divided by the size of the smaller repertoire. Three approaches were used to assess repertoire richness: RTK rarefaction, the Chao1 estimator, and Recon v2.1 estimates of unobserved clonotypes. Generation probabilities for all TCRbeta clonotypes obtained by the gDNA method from a few donors were computed using OLGA. As stored in TCRdb, this immuneACCESS dataset retains in-frame rearrangements with V and J assigned. A fraction of the clones does not appear; measured against another copy, unresolved V genes explain less than half of the discrepancy, and the remainder lacks a known reason. V and J calls and clone size follow that table, whereas D and trimming were derived from the DNA. Across this sample there are 2 million to 2.5 million clones, with 90% to 96% seen only once. The ten most abundant clones make up 0.13% of the sample.

This receptor was identified in a young man in good health. The rearranged segments are TRBV19 and TRBJ1-2, with the D gene uncertain. Sequenced: naive CD4+ T cells sorted from blood. The sample's cell subset or site label, in plain terms: CD45RA+ positively selected. In nucleotides, the sequence is TGTGCCAGTAGTATTCTGAGTAACTATGGCTACACCTTC. Its translation is CASSILSNYGYTF.